This T cell receptor beta chain was profiled in a study of T cell responses to AZD1222 COVID-19 vaccine. The germline V and J ends were trimmed by 6 bases and 0 bases, with 13 bases remaining between them. Per the germline V gene, CDR1 is MRHNA and CDR2 is SNTAGT. The CDR3 sequence is 15 residues long. As regards this clone: What it recognizes is unknown.

Method: immunoSEQ multiplex PCR; TCRdb's copy keeps in-frame clones and lacks some. Here the sample spans some 150,000 clones, around 86% being singletons. Study observations and caveats: Among vaccine-associated CD4 TCRs, coverage spanned spike, with dominance at 160-218 and 743-854. White British donors predominated, females outnumbered males, and clonal diversity was possibly underestimated.

The clonotype was recovered from an adult who received the AZD1222 COVID-19 vaccine. The genes are TRBV6-4 and TRBJ2-3, with D perhaps given as TRBD1 or TRBD2 (5 bases each). The sample was peripheral blood, taken 28 days after the second AZD1222 dose. CDR3 nucleotides: TGTGCCAGCAGCGGGACGGAATCTAGCACAGATACGCAGTATTTT. This encodes CASSGTESSTDTQYF.